This record concerns one T cell receptor beta chain sequence. Its antigen is still unknown. These data belong to a study of OX40 agonist ivuxolimab in advanced cancers. Study-wide points: CD4+ and CD8+ blood T cells expanded clonally by week 6 at 0.1 to 3.0 mg/kg.

This table comes from immunoSEQ multiplex PCR, and its TCRdb copy is limited to in-frame clones, with some not included. The sample holds approximately 100,000 clones, roughly 94% seen once. Germline assignment: CDR1 SGHRS and CDR2 YFSETQ. With V trimmed by 0 bases and J by 5 bases, 10 bases remained unmatched. The CDR3 length is 18 residues. Sequencing used CD4+ or CD8+ T cells sorted from blood, obtained in a trial of the OX40 agonist ivuxolimab. The chain combines TRBV5-1 with TRBJ2-1, with 11 positions matching TRBD2. The receptor's source is an adult with an advanced solid tumor such as melanoma, head and neck, liver or kidney cancer. For the CDR3, the DNA is TGCGCCAGCAGCTTGGTAGGCCTTAGCGGGGGGGCTCACAATGAGCAGTTCTTC. It specifies CASSLVGLSGGAHNEQFF. The full variable domain, with the rest looked up from reference TRBV5-1 and TRBJ2-1, is KAGVTQTPRYLIKTRGQQVTLSCSPISGHRSVSWYQQTPGQGLQFLFEYFSETQRNKGNFPGRFSGRQFSNSRSEMNVSTLELGDSALYLCASSLVGLSGGAHNEQFFGPGTRLTVL.